The present entry profiles one T cell receptor (beta chain) with its context. Its antigen is undetermined. As for time point: pre-sensitization, week 0. As for treatment: therapeutic diphenylcyclopropenone sensitization with weekly scalp DPC. From whole blood left unfractionated, total RNA was extracted. These data belong to a study of human T cells and chemical hapten exposure. Points from the study as a whole: DPC sensitization left the count of TCRs above 1 in 1000 unchanged.

A single record per CDR3 protein comes from TCRdb applying MiXCR to the RACE reads. The profile shows 80,000 to 100,000 distinct CDR3 sequences, 11% of them singletons. Germline lookup yields CDR1 MGHRA and CDR2 YSYEKL. The CDR3 is 15 residues long. With V trimmed by 1 base and J by 3 bases, 3 bases remained unmatched. The chain carries TRBV4-1 and TRBJ1-5; TRBD1 agrees at 7 bases. This sequence originates from an older woman with alopecia areata. Some clones in this sample may be carry-over from other donors' samples. The material was whole blood, obtained in connection with sensitization to the hapten diphenylcyclopropenone (DPC). CDR3 loop: CASSQGQGDNQPQHF. CDR3 bases: TGCGCCAGCAGCCAAGGACAGGGTGACAATCAGCCCCAGCATTTT.